This T cell receptor (beta chain) was identified in a study of blood T cell repertoires in COVID-19. Profiled with immunoSEQ multiplex PCR; TCRdb holds only in-frame clones, not every one. The sample has around 160,000 clones, 65% to 85% seen once; the top ten hold approximately 12%. J was trimmed by 13 bases and V by 3 bases; bases with no gene match: 9. The germline CDR1 and CDR2 sequences are LGHDT and YNNKEL (reference sequence). The CDR3 has 15 residues. The origin of this receptor is a woman aged 60 to 75 who had recovered from COVID-19. V and J are TRBV3-1 (or the pseudogene TRBV3-2) and TRBJ1-6; 10 nucleotides match TRBD1. Sequencing used PBMCs or T cells enriched from blood (not recorded which). In DNA, the CDR3 is TGTGCCAGCAGCCACGTCCCGGGACAGGGGTCCCCCCTCCACTTT. Protein sequence: CASSHVPGQGSPLHF.